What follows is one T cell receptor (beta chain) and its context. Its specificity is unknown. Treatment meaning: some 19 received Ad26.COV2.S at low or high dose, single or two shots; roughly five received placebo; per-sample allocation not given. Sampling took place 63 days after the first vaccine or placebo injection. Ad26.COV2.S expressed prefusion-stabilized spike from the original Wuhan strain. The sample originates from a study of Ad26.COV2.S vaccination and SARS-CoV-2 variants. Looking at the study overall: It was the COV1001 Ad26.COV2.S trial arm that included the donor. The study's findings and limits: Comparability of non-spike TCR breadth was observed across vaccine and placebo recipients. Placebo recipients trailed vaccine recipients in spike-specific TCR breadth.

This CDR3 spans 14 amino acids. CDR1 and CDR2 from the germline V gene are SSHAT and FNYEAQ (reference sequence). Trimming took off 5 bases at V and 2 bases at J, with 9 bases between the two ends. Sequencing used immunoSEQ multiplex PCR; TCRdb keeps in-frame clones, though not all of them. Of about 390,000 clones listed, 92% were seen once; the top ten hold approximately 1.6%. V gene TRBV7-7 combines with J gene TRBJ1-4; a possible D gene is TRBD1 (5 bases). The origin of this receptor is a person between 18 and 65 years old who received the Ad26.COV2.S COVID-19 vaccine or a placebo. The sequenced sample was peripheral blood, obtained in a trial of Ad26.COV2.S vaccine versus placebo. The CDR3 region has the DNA TGTGCCAGCAGCCCAGGGTTTACTAATGAAAAACTGTTTTTT. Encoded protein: CASSPGFTNEKLFF.